This TCR beta chain comes out of a study of cytomegalovirus exposure and HLA in healthy donors. Overall study results and limits: Analyses of presence/absence relied on an assumption of roughly uniform sequencing depth across donors.

A remark on this clone: The antigen remains unidentified.

The CDR3 totals 16 residues. The germline gives CDR1 ENHRY, CDR2 SYGVKD. Trimming cost V 0 bases and J 1 base, with 12 bases left between them. PCR primers comprised 60 Vbeta and 13 Jbeta primers. Sequencing was performed with immunoSEQ multiplex PCR; in TCRdb, only in-frame clones are kept and a portion is missing. This sample has about 190,000 clones; around four fifths occur once, and the top ten carry roughly a tenth. The material sequenced was PBMCs. The rearrangement uses TRBV10-3 and TRBJ1-1; D is undetermined. The source is a woman in her forties or fifties in good health and CMV-seropositive. The CDR3, as DNA: TGTGCCATCAGTGAGTCTTCAAGGGAGGGGAACACTGAAGCTTTCTTT. Its translation is CAISESSREGNTEAFF.